Shown below are 15 T cell receptor beta chains from a single sample sequenced in a study of control samples from healthy donors and cancer patients. Here immunoSEQ multiplex PCR was the method, and the copy in TCRdb shows in-frame clones only, minus some. The table includes 150,000 or so clones, 90% detected once. The sequencing input was blood. The receptors originated from a man in his forties in good health.

The rearrangement joins TRBV2 to TRBJ2-7; 10 positions match TRBD2. Per germline, CDR1 SNHLY and CDR2 FYNNEI. This CDR3 spans 14 amino acids. V lost 4 bases, J lost 2 bases, and 2 bases stayed unmatched. The CDR3 region is CASSVGLAPYEQYF. The CDR3 coding sequence is TGTGCCAGCAGTGTGGGACTAGCGCCCTACGAGCAGTACTTC.

This clone was seen only once. The chain joins TRBV11-3 to TRBJ2-2, with D uncertain. Trimming cost V 1 base and J 6 bases, with 9 bases left between them. The CDR3 sequence is 14 residues long. Germline V CDR1 and CDR2: SGHNT, YENEEA. The CDR3 sequence: CASSLGRLSGELFF. Here the CDR3 DNA reads TGTGCCAGCAGCTTAGGACGCCTGTCCGGGGAGCTGTTTTTT. Full variable domain (missing parts from reference TRBV11-3 and TRBJ2-2): EAGVVQSPRYKIIEKKQPVAFWCNPISGHNTLYWYLQNLGQGPELLIRYENEEAVDDSQLPKDRFSAERLKGVDSTLKIQPAELGDSAVYLCASSLGRLSGELFFGEGSRLTVL.

This rearrangement joins TRBV24-1 to TRBJ2-5; no firm D call. V shed 12 bases and J shed 3 bases, with 13 bases lying between them. The CDR3 runs 12 residues. Germline-derived CDR1 and CDR2 are KGHDR and SFDVKD. CDR3 sequence (DNA): TGTGCCCCCAAGGAAAGTGAAGAGACCCAGTACTTC. It specifies CAPKESEETQYF.

The genes are TRBV5-8 and TRBJ1-4; a possible D gene is TRBD1 (5 bases). The length of the CDR3 is 15 residues. Per the germline V gene, CDR1 is SGHTS and CDR2 is YDEGEE. V was pared by 6 bases and J by 5 bases, with 17 bases between. CDR3 amino acids: CASTPKGWGNEKLFF. CDR3 coding DNA: TGTGCCAGCACCCCTAAGGGGTGGGGAAATGAAAAACTGTTTTTT.

A single count supports this clone. This chain connects TRBV11-3 to TRBJ2-5; D gene unclear. This CDR3 comprises 15 residues. The germline V and J ends were trimmed by 1 base and 2 bases, with 11 bases remaining between them. Germline values: CDR1 SGHNT, CDR2 YENEEA. CDR3 residues: CASSLGTDIQETQYF. CDR3 nucleotides: TGTGCCAGCAGCTTAGGAACTGACATACAAGAGACCCAGTACTTC.

The chain joins TRBV28 to TRBJ2-3, with no clear D. Trimming removed 2 bases from V and 2 bases from J, with 14 bases in between. Germline CDR1 is MDHEN and CDR2 is SYDVKM. This CDR3 has 16 amino acids. The chain's CDR3 is CASSLGLRTATDTQYF. The CDR3, as DNA: TGTGCCAGCAGTTTAGGTCTGAGGACCGCCACAGATACGCAGTATTTT.

The chain recombines TRBV2 with TRBJ2-5; TRBD2 aligns across 9 bases. Per germline, CDR1 SNHLY and CDR2 FYNNEI. The CDR3 sequence is 15 residues long. Losses at the gene ends were 6 bases for V and 2 bases for J; bases not matched to a gene: 7. Here the CDR3 reads CASSQTSGKQETQYF. CDR3 DNA: TGTGCCAGCAGCCAGACTAGCGGCAAACAAGAGACCCAGTACTTC.

The chain combines TRBV27 with TRBJ1-4; D gene uncertain. Germline assignment: CDR1 MNHEY and CDR2 SMNVEV (reference sequence). Trimming stripped 1 base from V and 8 bases from J, with 11 bases between. This CDR3 spans 14 amino acids. CDR3 coding DNA: TGTGCCAGCAGTTTATTGGGTTCGGGGGAAAAACTGTTTTTT. Translation gives CASSLLGSGEKLFF. Combining the CDR3 with reference TRBV27 and TRBJ1-4 gives the whole variable domain EAQVTQNPRYLITVTGKKLTVTCSQNMNHEYMSWYRQDPGLGLRQIYYSMNVEVTDKGDVPEGYKVSRKEKRNFPLILESPSPNQTSLYFCASSLLGSGEKLFFGSGTQLSVL.

The chain combines TRBV27 with TRBJ1-2; a possible D gene is TRBD1 (5 bases). The germline CDR1 and CDR2 sequences are MNHEY and SMNVEV (reference sequence). The CDR3 spans 13 residues. Trimming took off 3 bases at V and 4 bases at J, with 9 bases between the two ends. In nucleotides, the CDR3 is TGTGCCAGCAGTTTGAGGGGCGGCTATGGCTACACCTTC. It is translated as CASSLRGGYGYTF.

The chain uses TRBV7-9 and TRBJ2-2; 9 bases map to TRBD1. Trimming cost V 5 bases and J 5 bases; bases outside gene matches: 6. In germline, CDR1 is SEHNR, CDR2 FQNEAQ (reference sequence). CDR3 length equals 15 residues. The DNA of the CDR3 is TGTGCCAGCAGCCGTACAGGGGGCAATACCGGGGAGCTGTTTTTT. It yields the protein CASSRTGGNTGELFF.

This sequence joins TRBV6-5 and TRBJ1-3, with 7 bases that match TRBD1. This CDR3 has 16 amino acids. Looked up from germline, CDR1 is MNHEY and CDR2 is SVGAGI. The J segment lost 0 bases and the V segment lost 3 bases, leaving 5 bases of the junction unmatched. The CDR3 nucleotides are TGTGCCAGCAGTTATCTCGGGGACAGCTCTGGAAACACCATATATTTT. It specifies CASSYLGDSSGNTIYF.

This chain connects TRBV5-4 to TRBJ1-6, with D hard to call. CDR3 length: 14 residues. Trimming pared 2 bases from V and 7 bases from J, leaving 10 bases between. Germline CDR1 is SGHNT and CDR2 is YYREEE (reference sequence). CDR3 DNA sequence: TGTGCCAGCAGCTTCTATGCCGAAAATTCACCCCTCCACTTT. This translates into CASSFYAENSPLHF. Supplemented by reference TRBV5-4 and TRBJ1-6, the full variable domain reads ETGVTQSPTHLIKTRGQQVTLRCSSQSGHNTVSWYQQALGQGPQFIFQYYREEENGRGNFPPRFSGLQFPNYSSELNVNALELDDSALYLCASSFYAENSPLHFGNGTRLTVT.

V gene TRBV18 combines with J gene TRBJ1-2; tentative D call: TRBD1 (5 bases). Germline assignment: CDR1 KGHSH and CDR2 LQKENI. V was trimmed by 4 bases and J by 8 bases, leaving 8 bases between them. The CDR3 is 11 residues long. CDR3 in DNA: TGTGCCAGCTCACTCAGGGACGGCTACACCTTC. Its protein product is CASSLRDGYTF.

This chain joins TRBV6-5 and TRBJ1-5; D call uncertain. The CDR3 loop spans 13 amino acids. V lost 6 bases and J 9 bases, leaving 15 bases between the germline ends. Germline loops: CDR1 MNHEY, CDR2 SVGAGI. The CDR3 reads CASRGALRLPQHF. The CDR3, as DNA: TGTGCCAGCAGAGGAGCCTTACGTCTGCCCCAGCATTTT.

The chain combines TRBV6-2 or TRBV6-3 with TRBJ2-7; 9 bases are a match to TRBD2. Germline CDR1 is MNHEY and CDR2 is SVGEGT. V was pared by 5 bases and J by 1 base, with 6 bases of the junction left unmatched. The CDR3 runs 15 residues. In nucleotides, the CDR3 is TGTGCCAGCAGTCTTAGCGGGGGCTCTTCCTACGAGCAGTACTTC. Translation: CASSLSGGSSYEQYF.